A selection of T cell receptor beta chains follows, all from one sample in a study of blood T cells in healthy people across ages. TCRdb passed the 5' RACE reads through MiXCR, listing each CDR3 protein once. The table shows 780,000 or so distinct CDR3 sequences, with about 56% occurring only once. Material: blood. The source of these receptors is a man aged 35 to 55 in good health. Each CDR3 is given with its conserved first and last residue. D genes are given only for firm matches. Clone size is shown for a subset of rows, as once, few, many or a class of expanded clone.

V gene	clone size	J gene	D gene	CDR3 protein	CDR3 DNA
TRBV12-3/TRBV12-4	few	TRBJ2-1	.	CASSPPQGSREQFF	TGTGCCAGCAGTCCCCCCCAGGGGTCACGGGAGCAGTTCTTC
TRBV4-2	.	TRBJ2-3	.	CASSQTLGSGTDTQYF	TGTGCCAGCAGCCAAACCCTAGGATCTGGCACAGATACGCAGTATTTT
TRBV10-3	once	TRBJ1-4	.	CAISESEPGQINEKLFF	TGTGCCATCAGTGAGTCGGAACCGGGACAAATAAATGAAAAACTGTTTTTT
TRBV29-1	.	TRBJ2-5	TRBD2	CSVDTSGREETQYF	TGCAGCGTTGATACTAGCGGGAGGGAAGAGACCCAGTACTTC
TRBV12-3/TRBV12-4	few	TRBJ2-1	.	CASSFSLKNEQFF	TGTGCCAGCAGTTTCTCACTAAAGAATGAGCAGTTCTTC
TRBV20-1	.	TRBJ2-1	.	CSAQTGLTYNEQFF	TGCAGTGCTCAAACGGGACTTACCTACAATGAGCAGTTCTTC
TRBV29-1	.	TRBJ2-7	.	CSVKGTGSYEQYF	TGCAGCGTTAAAGGCACAGGCTCCTACGAGCAGTACTTC
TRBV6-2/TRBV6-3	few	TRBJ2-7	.	CASSYGGLSSYEQYF	TGTGCCAGCAGTTACGGAGGTCTGAGCTCCTACGAGCAGTACTTC
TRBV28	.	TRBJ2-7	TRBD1	CASSPTPGQGSHEQYF	TGTGCCAGCAGTCCAACCCCCGGACAGGGGTCCCACGAGCAGTACTTC
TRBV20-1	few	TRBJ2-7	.	CSAKKTGPDEQYF	TGCAGTGCTAAAAAAACAGGGCCCGACGAGCAGTACTTC
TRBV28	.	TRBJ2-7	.	CASVGPEKKYEQYF	TGTGCCAGCGTGGGACCCGAAAAGAAATACGAGCAGTACTTC
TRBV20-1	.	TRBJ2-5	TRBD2	CSARTSGGETQYF	TGCAGTGCTAGGACTAGCGGGGGCGAGACCCAGTACTTC
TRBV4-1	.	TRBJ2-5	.	CASSQEDYWETQYF	TGCGCCAGCAGCCAAGAAGACTATTGGGAGACCCAGTACTTC
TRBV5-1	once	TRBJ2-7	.	CASSLEHRLQGSEQYF	TGCGCCAGCAGCTTGGAGCACCGCCTCCAGGGGAGCGAGCAGTACTTC
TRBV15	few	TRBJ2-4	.	CATSRDRGYIQYF	TGTGCCACCAGCAGAGATCGGGGGTACATTCAGTACTTC
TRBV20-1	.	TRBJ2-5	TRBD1	CSARQGDRQYF	TGCAGTGCCCGTCAGGGGGACCGGCAGTACTTC
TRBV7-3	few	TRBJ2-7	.	CASSLDPTGQHYEQYF	TGTGCCAGCAGCTTAGACCCGACAGGTCAACACTACGAGCAGTACTTC
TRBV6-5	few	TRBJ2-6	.	CASSYSRLGVLTF	TGTGCCAGCAGTTACAGCAGGTTGGGGGTCCTGACTTTC